This T cell receptor beta chain derives from a study of blood T cells in healthy people across ages. With a J-beta primer mix and a sample-barcoded 5' primer, a second PCR ran roughly 7 to 11 cycles. TCRdb called the 5' RACE reads again in MiXCR, with one record for every CDR3 protein. Among about 1.1 million distinct CDR3 sequences listed, more than 30% were seen once. The count of this clonotype is one. V was shortened by 6 bases and J by 1 base, with 12 bases between the two germline ends. The CDR3 runs to 14 residues. Germline V gene data show CDR1 as SNHLY and CDR2 as FYNNEI. The V call is TRBV2, the J call TRBJ1-1; unclear D gene. This sequence originates from a man aged 18-30 years in good health. Sequencing was performed on blood. DNA for the CDR3: TGTGCCAGCAGCACACCACAAGGGAACACTGAAGCTTTCTTT. Amino acids: CASSTPQGNTEAFF.